Each of the 3 T cell receptor beta chains below was sequenced from the same sample in a study of blood T cell repertoires in COVID-19 (dated by TCRdb to about 2020). Library preparation was by the immunoSEQ multiplex PCR assay. TCRdb mirrors the immuneACCESS table, restricted to in-frame sequences. Some clones are absent from its copies; in checked studies, under half trace to an unresolved V gene, and the reason for the others is unknown. The sample table shows 250,000 or so clones, and nearly 95% are seen once. Roughly 0.8% of the sample rests with the top ten. Source material: peripheral blood. These receptors were obtained from a man aged 25 to 40 with COVID-19, enrolled during active disease.

This chain joins TRBV30 and TRBJ2-1; 9 positions match TRBD1. The germline V gene encodes CDR1 GTSNPN and CDR2 SVGIG (reference sequence). The CDR3 contains 14 residues. Germline trimming cut 5 bases from V and 4 bases from J; bases unmatched to any gene: 6. Here the CDR3 DNA reads TGTGCCTGGGCCGGGACAGGGATTTACAATGAGCAGTTCTTC. This codes for CAWAGTGIYNEQFF.

The chain uses TRBV2 and TRBJ2-3; 7 bases are a match to TRBD1. After removal of 6 bases from V and 6 bases from J, the junction contained 3 bases not matched to a gene. Germline V gene lookup returns CDR1 SNHLY and CDR2 FYNNEI. The CDR3 length is 12 residues. Written as DNA, the CDR3 is TGTGCCAGCAGGGAACAGGGGGATACGCAGTATTTT. Translated: CASREQGDTQYF.

This rearrangement joins TRBV19 to TRBJ1-1; D is possibly TRBD1 (6 bases). Germline CDR1 and CDR2: LNHDA and SQIVND (reference sequence). Trimming removed 7 bases at V and 1 base at J, with 13 bases between. The length of the CDR3 is 14 residues. CDR3 nucleotides: TGTGCCAGTACCACCGGGACACAGAACACTGAAGCTTTCTTT. Protein: CASTTGTQNTEAFF.